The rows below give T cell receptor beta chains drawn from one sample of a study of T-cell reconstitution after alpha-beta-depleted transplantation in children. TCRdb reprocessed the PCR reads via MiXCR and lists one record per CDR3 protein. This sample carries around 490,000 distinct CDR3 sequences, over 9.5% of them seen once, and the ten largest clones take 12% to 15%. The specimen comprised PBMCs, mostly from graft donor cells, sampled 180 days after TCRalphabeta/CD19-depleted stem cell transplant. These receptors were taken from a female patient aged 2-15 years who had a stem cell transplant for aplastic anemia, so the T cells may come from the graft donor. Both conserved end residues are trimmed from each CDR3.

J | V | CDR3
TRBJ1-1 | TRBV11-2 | ASSPRTQGGTEAF
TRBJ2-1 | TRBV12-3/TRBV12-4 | ASSPVTKQF
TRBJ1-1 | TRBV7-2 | ASSLGHRVGEAF
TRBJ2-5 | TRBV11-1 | ASSTSGETQY
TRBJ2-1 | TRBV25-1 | ASSEGQGDNEQF
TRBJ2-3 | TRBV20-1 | SARRASGTDTQY
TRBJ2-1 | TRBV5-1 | ASSLVQSSYNEQF
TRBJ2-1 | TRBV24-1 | ATSPGLAGGYNEQF
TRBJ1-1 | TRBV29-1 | SAEPWVGGSTEAF
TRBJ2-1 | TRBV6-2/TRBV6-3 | ASKTGPSSYNEQF
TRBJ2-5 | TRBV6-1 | ASSEDRGRRTQY
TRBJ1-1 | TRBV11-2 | ASSRTGGITEAF
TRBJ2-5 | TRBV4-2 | ASSPLAREEETQY
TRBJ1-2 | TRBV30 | ALRRALYGYT
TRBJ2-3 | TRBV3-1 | ASSQDKRGGTDTQY
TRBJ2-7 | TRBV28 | ASSFQGLAGYYEQY
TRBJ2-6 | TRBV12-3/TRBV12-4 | ASSLHNSGANVLT
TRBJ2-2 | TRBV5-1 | ASRITSGTRTGELF
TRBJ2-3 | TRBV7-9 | ASSYDERRTDTQY
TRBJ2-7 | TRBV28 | ASSLTSGVSYEQY
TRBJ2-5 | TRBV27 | ASKTPGAVETQY
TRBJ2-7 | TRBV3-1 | ASSQAVAYEQY
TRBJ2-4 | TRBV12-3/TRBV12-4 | ASSQWEAKNIQY
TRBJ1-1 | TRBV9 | ASSGPKVGTYTEAF
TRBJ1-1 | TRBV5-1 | ASSSKRTLTGQRAEAF